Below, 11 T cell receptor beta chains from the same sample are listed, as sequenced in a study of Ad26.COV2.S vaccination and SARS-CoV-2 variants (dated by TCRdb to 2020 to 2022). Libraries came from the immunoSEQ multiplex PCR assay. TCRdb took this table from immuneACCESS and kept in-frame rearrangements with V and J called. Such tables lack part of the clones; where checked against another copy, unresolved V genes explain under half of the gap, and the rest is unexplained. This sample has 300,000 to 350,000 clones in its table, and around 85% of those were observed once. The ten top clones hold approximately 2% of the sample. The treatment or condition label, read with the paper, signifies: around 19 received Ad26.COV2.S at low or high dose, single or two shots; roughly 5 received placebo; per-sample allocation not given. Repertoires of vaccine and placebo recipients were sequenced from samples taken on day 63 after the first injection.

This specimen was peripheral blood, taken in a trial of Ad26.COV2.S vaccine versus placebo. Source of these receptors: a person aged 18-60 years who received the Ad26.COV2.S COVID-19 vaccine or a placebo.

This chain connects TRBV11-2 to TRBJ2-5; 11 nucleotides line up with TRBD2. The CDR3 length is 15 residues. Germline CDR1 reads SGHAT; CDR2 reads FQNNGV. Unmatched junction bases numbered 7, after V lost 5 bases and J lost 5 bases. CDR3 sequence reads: CASSRGTSGWETQYF. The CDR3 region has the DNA TGTGCCAGCAGCCGCGGGACTAGCGGTTGGGAGACCCAGTACTTC.

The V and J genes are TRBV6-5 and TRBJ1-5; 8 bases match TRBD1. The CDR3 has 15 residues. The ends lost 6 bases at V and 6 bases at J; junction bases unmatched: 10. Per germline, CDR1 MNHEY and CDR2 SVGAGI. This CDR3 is CASRGDQGAGQPQHF. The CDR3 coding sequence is TGTGCCAGCAGGGGCGATCAGGGGGCTGGTCAGCCCCAGCATTTT.

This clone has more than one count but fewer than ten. The CDR3 here is CASSHASGPSVTEAFF. The CDR3 bases are TGCGCCAGCAGCCATGCTTCAGGGCCTTCGGTCACTGAAGCTTTCTTT. This chain links TRBV4-1 with TRBJ1-1; possibly TRBD1 for D (5 bases). The CDR3 loop spans 16 amino acids. Trimming left V 3 bases short and J 4 bases short, with 18 bases between. In germline, CDR1 is MGHRA, CDR2 YSYEKL.

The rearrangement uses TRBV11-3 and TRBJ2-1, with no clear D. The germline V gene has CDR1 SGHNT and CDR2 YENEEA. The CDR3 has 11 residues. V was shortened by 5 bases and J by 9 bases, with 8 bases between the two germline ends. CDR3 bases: TGTGCCAGCAGCCCGAAGTTTGAGCAGTTCTTC. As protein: CASSPKFEQFF.

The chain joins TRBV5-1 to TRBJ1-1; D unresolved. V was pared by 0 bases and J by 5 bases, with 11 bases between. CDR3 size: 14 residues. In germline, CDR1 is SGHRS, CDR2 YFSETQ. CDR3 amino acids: CASSLAGVGTEAFF. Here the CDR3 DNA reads TGCGCCAGCAGCTTGGCCGGGGTGGGGACTGAAGCTTTCTTT.

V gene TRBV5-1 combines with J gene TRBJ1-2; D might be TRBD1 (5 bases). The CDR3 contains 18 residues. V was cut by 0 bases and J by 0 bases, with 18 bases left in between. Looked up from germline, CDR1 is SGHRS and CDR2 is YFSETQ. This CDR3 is CASSLAPGTGDPNYGYTF. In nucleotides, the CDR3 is TGCGCCAGCAGCTTGGCCCCGGGGACCGGAGATCCTAACTATGGCTACACCTTC. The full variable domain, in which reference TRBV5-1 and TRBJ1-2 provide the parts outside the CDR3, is KAGVTQTPRYLIKTRGQQVTLSCSPISGHRSVSWYQQTPGQGLQFLFEYFSETQRNKGNFPGRFSGRQFSNSRSEMNVSTLELGDSALYLCASSLAPGTGDPNYGYTFGSGTRLTVV.

CDR3 sequence reads: CASSEFGGGTHNTQYF. The CDR3 DNA follows: TGTGCCAGCAGTGAATTTGGCGGAGGGACCCACAATACGCAGTATTTT. This chain joins TRBV6-1 and TRBJ2-3; D is perhaps TRBD2 (6 bases). The germline V gene encodes CDR1 MNHNS and CDR2 SASEGT. The length of the CDR3 is 16 residues. V lost 2 bases, J lost 7 bases, and 19 bases lay in between.

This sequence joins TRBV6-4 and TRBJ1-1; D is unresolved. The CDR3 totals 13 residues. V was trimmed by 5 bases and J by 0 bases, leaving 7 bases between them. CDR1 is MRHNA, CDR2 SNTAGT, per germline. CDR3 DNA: TGTGCCAGCAGTCTTCGAATGAACACTGAAGCTTTCTTT. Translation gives CASSLRMNTEAFF.

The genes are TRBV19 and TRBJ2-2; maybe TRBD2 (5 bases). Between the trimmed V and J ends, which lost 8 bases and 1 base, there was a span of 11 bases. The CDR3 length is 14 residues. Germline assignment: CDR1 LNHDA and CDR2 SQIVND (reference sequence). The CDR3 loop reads CASRASQNTGELFF. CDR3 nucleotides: TGTGCCAGTCGGGCTAGCCAGAACACCGGGGAGCTGTTTTTT.

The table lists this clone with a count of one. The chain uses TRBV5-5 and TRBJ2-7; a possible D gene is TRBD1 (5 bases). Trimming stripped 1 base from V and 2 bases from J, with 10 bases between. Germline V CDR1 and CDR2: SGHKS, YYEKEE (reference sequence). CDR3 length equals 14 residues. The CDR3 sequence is CASSLTGRAYEQYF. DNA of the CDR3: TGTGCCAGCAGCTTGACAGGCCGAGCCTACGAGCAGTACTTC.

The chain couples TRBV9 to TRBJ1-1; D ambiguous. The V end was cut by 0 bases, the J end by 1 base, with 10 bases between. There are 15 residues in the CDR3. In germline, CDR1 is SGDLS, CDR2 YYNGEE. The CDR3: CASSVGWAENTEAFF. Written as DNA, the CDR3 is TGTGCCAGCAGCGTAGGGTGGGCAGAGAACACTGAAGCTTTCTTT. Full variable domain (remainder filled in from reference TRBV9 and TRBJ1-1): DSGVTQTPKHLITATGQRVTLRCSPRSGDLSVYWYQQSLDQGLQFLIQYYNGEERAKGNILERFSAQQFPDLHSELNLSSLELGDSALYFCASSVGWAENTEAFFGQGTRLTVV.